Following are 17 T cell receptor beta chains from one sample sequenced in a study of blood T cell repertoires in COVID-19. TCRdb keeps only in-frame clones here, not all; method: immunoSEQ multiplex PCR. This table holds approximately 70,000 clones, approximately 75% found once. Sequencing was carried out using peripheral blood. These receptors came from a woman aged 60-75 years with acute or convalescent COVID-19.

This sequence joins TRBV5-1 and TRBJ2-6, with 10 bases lining up with TRBD1. Per germline, CDR1 SGHRS and CDR2 YFSETQ. CDR3 length: 21 residues. J lost 0 bases, V lost 2 bases, and 14 bases had no gene match. CDR3: CASSFWGASTGGLSGANVLTF. CDR3 coding DNA: TGCGCCAGCAGCTTTTGGGGGGCCTCGACAGGGGGCCTCTCTGGGGCCAACGTCCTGACTTTC.

This clone was detected only a few times. The rearrangement links TRBV7-3 to TRBJ1-1; no clear D gene. The V gene lost 0 bases and the J gene lost 1 base, with 9 bases spanning the gap. The CDR3 has 15 residues. Germline V gene data show CDR1 as SGHTA and CDR2 as FQGTGA. The CDR3 loop is CASSLTAARNTEAFF. The CDR3 DNA reads TGTGCCAGCAGCTTAACGGCGGCGAGGAACACTGAAGCTTTCTTT.

The V call is TRBV7-2, the J call TRBJ2-1, with TRBD2 matching over 8 bases. The CDR3 contains 18 residues. Germline lookup yields CDR1 SGHTA and CDR2 FQGNSA. V shed 3 bases, J shed 0 bases, and the junction held 10 bases outside the gene matches. CDR3 loop: CASSFAGSGGRSYNEQFF. As DNA, the CDR3 is TGTGCCAGCAGCTTCGCCGGGAGCGGGGGCCGCTCCTACAATGAGCAGTTCTTC.

The rearrangement links TRBV5-1 to TRBJ1-4; 9 positions match TRBD1. J was trimmed by 8 bases and V by 4 bases; bases with no gene match: 6. The CDR3 runs 14 residues. Germline CDR1 reads SGHRS; CDR2 reads YFSETQ. CDR3 in amino acids: CASSRQGDREKLFF. In nucleotides, the CDR3 is TGCGCCAGCAGCCGACAGGGGGATAGGGAAAAACTGTTTTTT.

The chain carries TRBV18 and TRBJ2-7; 9 bases are shared with TRBD1. This CDR3 spans 16 amino acids. With 3 bases clipped from V and 2 bases from J, the junction kept 8 bases outside the gene matches. The germline gives CDR1 KGHSH, CDR2 LQKENI. The CDR3 reads CASSPGTGKTTYEQYF. CDR3 nucleotides: TGTGCCAGCTCACCTGGGACAGGGAAAACTACCTACGAGCAGTACTTC.

The chain recombines TRBV5-1 with TRBJ2-1; the D gene is possibly TRBD2 (6 bases). CDR3 length: 15 amino acids. CDR1 and CDR2 (germline): SGHRS, YFSETQ. V lost 0 bases and J 4 bases, leaving 11 bases between the germline ends. CDR3 protein: CASSLVAGLYNEQFF. CDR3 DNA: TGCGCCAGCAGCTTGGTCGCGGGGCTTTACAATGAGCAGTTCTTC.

The chain uses TRBV19 and TRBJ1-1; D ambiguous. Between the trimmed V and J ends, which lost 8 bases and 6 bases, there was a span of 22 bases. The CDR3 has 15 residues. From germline, CDR1 is LNHDA and CDR2 SQIVND (reference sequence). The CDR3 protein is CASALGPGLSPEAFF. The CDR3 nucleotides are TGTGCCAGTGCCCTCGGTCCAGGTCTGTCCCCTGAAGCTTTCTTT.

This clone was observed a single time. V is TRBV7-2 and J is TRBJ2-5; 10 nucleotides align to TRBD1. This CDR3 region has 14 residues. V shed 6 bases and J 5 bases; nucleotides not matched to a gene: 6. Per germline, CDR1 SGHTA and CDR2 FQGNSA. CDR3 in DNA: TGTGCCAGCAGGCAAGACAGGGGGCGGGAGACCCAGTACTTC. The encoded protein is CASRQDRGRETQYF.

The V call is TRBV3-1 (or the pseudogene TRBV3-2), the J call TRBJ1-4; D remains unclear. The CDR3 sequence is 15 residues long. Germline values: CDR1 LGHDT, CDR2 YNNKEL (reference sequence). V lost 0 bases to trimming and J lost 0 bases, with 5 bases between them. The CDR3: CASSQDRATNEKLFF. The CDR3 region has the DNA TGTGCCAGCAGCCAAGATCGGGCAACTAATGAAAAACTGTTTTTT.

This clone was counted between two and nine times. V usage is TRBV6-5 and J usage is TRBJ2-2, with 7 positions matching TRBD2. J lost 7 bases, V lost 2 bases, and 7 bases had no gene match. CDR3 size: 15 residues. CDR1 and CDR2 (germline): MNHEY, SVGAGI. CDR3 region: CASSYGGGYGGELFF. The DNA for the CDR3 is TGTGCCAGCAGTTACGGGGGAGGGTATGGCGGGGAGCTGTTTTTT.

The rearrangement joins TRBV10-2 to TRBJ2-7; D unclear. Germline V gene lookup returns CDR1 WSHSY and CDR2 SAAADI. This CDR3 spans 14 amino acids. Trimming took 3 bases from V and 2 from J, leaving 11 bases between them. The CDR3 region is CASSDRHSPYEQYF. The CDR3 region has the DNA TGCGCCAGCAGTGATAGGCACAGTCCCTACGAGCAGTACTTC.

This chain joins TRBV15 and TRBJ2-3; D remains ambiguous. The germline V gene has CDR1 LNHNV and CDR2 YYDKDF (reference sequence). The germline V and J ends were trimmed by 0 bases and 9 bases, with 13 bases remaining between them. The CDR3 runs 14 residues. The CDR3 loop is CATSRDAARETQYF. DNA of the CDR3: TGTGCCACCAGCAGAGATGCGGCCCGTGAGACGCAGTATTTT.

The chain has TRBV12-3 or TRBV12-4 and TRBJ2-1; no clear D gene. Trimming took 5 bases from V and 4 from J, leaving 9 bases between them. The CDR3 has 13 residues. DNA for the CDR3: TGTGCCAGCAGTCCCTTACAGTACAATGAGCAGTTCTTC. This translates into CASSPLQYNEQFF.

The chain carries TRBV5-1 and TRBJ1-6, with 7 bases aligning to TRBD1. Germline loops: CDR1 SGHRS, CDR2 YFSETQ. Losses at the gene ends were 5 bases for V and 14 bases for J; bases not matched to a gene: 16. The CDR3 is 15 residues long. The chain's CDR3 is CASRGIGQESLTLHF. In DNA form, the CDR3 reads TGCGCCAGCAGAGGGATTGGACAGGAATCTTTAACCCTCCACTTT.

The chain couples TRBV3-1 (or the pseudogene TRBV3-2) to TRBJ1-2; 8 bases are shared with TRBD1. Trimming cost V 0 bases and J 4 bases; bases outside gene matches: 16. CDR1 is LGHDT and CDR2 is YNNKEL in the germline V gene (reference sequence). The CDR3 runs 19 residues. In DNA, the CDR3 is TGTGCCAGCAGCCAAGATTGGGGGGGGACAGGAGGTTTTGGCTATGGCTACACCTTC. It specifies CASSQDWGGTGGFGYGYTF.

This chain connects TRBV6-4 to TRBJ2-3, with a possible D match to TRBD1 (6 bases). Trimming took off 11 bases at V and 0 bases at J, with 15 bases between the two ends. The CDR3 loop spans 14 amino acids. Germline CDR1 reads MRHNA; CDR2 reads SNTAGT. The CDR3 DNA follows: TGTGCCTCGTCCGGACAGTCTAGCACAGATACGCAGTATTTT. Its translation: CASSGQSSTDTQYF.

V is TRBV11-1 and J is TRBJ1-5; D possibly corresponds to TRBD1 (5 bases). Trimming stripped 2 bases from V and 2 bases from J, with 7 bases between. CDR3 length: 14 residues. Per germline, CDR1 SGHAT and CDR2 FQDESV (reference sequence). The CDR3, as DNA: TGTGCCAGCAGCTTAATAGGGGGCAATCAGCCCCAGCATTTT. Encoded protein: CASSLIGGNQPQHF. The full variable domain, completed using reference TRBV11-1 and TRBJ1-5, is EAEVAQSPRYKITEKSQAVAFWCDPISGHATLYWYRQILGQGPELLVQFQDESVVDDSQLPKDRFSAERLKGVDSTLKIQPAELGDSAMYLCASSLIGGNQPQHFGDGTRLSIL.